This passage covers 30 T cell receptor beta chains from one sample sequenced in a study of cytomegalovirus exposure and HLA in healthy donors. Here immunoSEQ multiplex PCR was the method, and the copy in TCRdb shows in-frame clones only, minus some. The table has about 120,000 clones, around 90% seen once. Specimen: PBMCs. These TCRs come from a woman between 18 and 29 years old in good health and CMV-seronegative.

This chain links TRBV7-6 with TRBJ1-1, with D possibly matching TRBD1 (6 bases). Germline CDR1 SGHVS, CDR2 FNYEAQ. The CDR3 loop spans 13 amino acids. V gave up 5 bases and J gave up 1 base, with 8 bases separating them. Here the CDR3 DNA reads TGTGCCAGCAGCGAGACAGGGAACACTGAAGCTTTCTTT. Encoded protein: CASSETGNTEAFF.

Concerning this clone: This sample also contains other DNA sequences that code for the same CDR3. The gene calls are TRBV5-1 and TRBJ2-1; TRBD1 is a possible D gene (6 bases). The CDR3 is made up of 13 amino acids. Trimming left V 1 base short and J 7 bases short, with 9 bases between. Germline V lookup: CDR1 SGHRS, CDR2 YFSETQ. The CDR3 is CASSLLQGNEQFF. Written as DNA, the CDR3 is TGCGCCAGCAGCTTGCTGCAGGGGAATGAGCAGTTCTTC.

The chain has TRBV29-1 and TRBJ1-2; 7 bases map to TRBD1. CDR3 length equals 13 residues. CDR1 is SQVTM, CDR2 ANQGSEA, per germline. V was pared by 0 bases and J by 4 bases, with 2 bases of the junction left unmatched. CDR3 loop: CSVEENRGYGYTF. In nucleotides, the CDR3 is TGCAGCGTTGAAGAAAACAGGGGCTATGGCTACACCTTC.

The chain joins TRBV27 to TRBJ2-5; D is undetermined. CDR1 and CDR2 (germline): MNHEY, SMNVEV (reference sequence). The CDR3 covers 12 residues. Trimming stripped 6 bases from V and 2 bases from J, with 7 bases between. CDR3 protein: CASSGGQETQYF. In DNA form, the CDR3 reads TGTGCCAGCAGCGGCGGACAAGAGACCCAGTACTTC.

CDR3: CATSRGLADSSEQFF. CDR3 DNA: TGTGCCACCAGCAGAGGACTAGCGGACAGTAGTGAGCAGTTCTTC. The rearrangement uses TRBV15 and TRBJ2-1, with 9 bases fitting TRBD2. The CDR3 covers 15 residues. CDR1 is LNHNV, CDR2 YYDKDF, per germline (reference sequence). The junction had 7 bases not matched to a gene; V was cut back by 1 base and J by 9 bases.

The V gene is TRBV6-5, the J gene TRBJ2-5; D perhaps matches TRBD2 (6 bases). V gave up 5 bases and J gave up 3 bases, with 13 bases separating them. Germline V gives CDR1 MNHEY, CDR2 SVGAGI. The CDR3 contains 14 residues. The CDR3 nucleotides read TGTGCCAGCAGTGACGCCGGCGGGGAAGAGACCCAGTACTTC. Its translation is CASSDAGGEETQYF.

The chain has TRBV5-1 and TRBJ2-7; D is unresolved. The CDR3 sequence is 14 residues long. In germline, CDR1 is SGHRS, CDR2 YFSETQ. Trimming took off 4 bases at V and 6 bases at J, with 17 bases between the two ends. CDR3: CASSPGSSFAEQYF. The CDR3 nucleotides are TGCGCCAGCAGCCCCGGGTCGAGTTTTGCCGAGCAGTACTTC.

The CDR3 sequence is CASLAEETQYF. The CDR3 region has the DNA TGTGCCAGCTTAGCGGAAGAGACCCAGTACTTC. The chain links TRBV2 to TRBJ2-5, with D tentatively TRBD2 (6 bases). Trimming took 8 bases from V and 3 from J, leaving 7 bases between them. The CDR3 totals 11 residues. CDR1 is SNHLY, CDR2 FYNNEI, per germline.

The rearrangement uses TRBV5-1 and TRBJ2-3; D perhaps matches TRBD1 (5 bases). V lost 0 bases and J 3 bases, leaving 11 bases between the germline ends. The CDR3 runs to 15 residues. In germline, CDR1 is SGHRS, CDR2 YFSETQ. Here the CDR3 reads CASSLGGRATDTQYF. The CDR3 region has the DNA TGCGCCAGCAGCTTGGGGGGCAGGGCGACAGATACGCAGTATTTT. Full variable domain (missing parts from reference TRBV5-1 and TRBJ2-3): KAGVTQTPRYLIKTRGQQVTLSCSPISGHRSVSWYQQTPGQGLQFLFEYFSETQRNKGNFPGRFSGRQFSNSRSEMNVSTLELGDSALYLCASSLGGRATDTQYFGPGTRLTVL.

The chain has TRBV2 and TRBJ2-7, with D possibly matching TRBD1 (5 bases). This CDR3 has 13 residues. Germline lookup yields CDR1 SNHLY and CDR2 FYNNEI. Trimming removed 4 bases from V and 4 bases from J, with 11 bases in between. The CDR3 reads CASSGTGWYEQYF. The CDR3, as DNA: TGTGCCAGCAGTGGTACAGGCTGGTACGAGCAGTACTTC.

Points on this clone: A much larger clone lies a single base off, so this may be a read error. The chain has TRBV7-8 and TRBJ2-7, with 7 positions matching TRBD1. CDR1 is SGHVS and CDR2 is FQNEAQ in the germline V gene. CDR3 size: 13 residues. Trimming at V came to 2 bases and at J to 2 bases, leaving 0 bases not matched to a gene. The CDR3 sequence: CASSLQGAYEQYF. Here the CDR3 DNA reads TGTGCCAGCAGCTTACAGGGGGCCTACGAGCAGTACTTC.

The J gene is TRBJ1-1, the V gene TRBV28; 8 positions match TRBD1. Germline CDR1 reads MDHEN; CDR2 reads SYDVKM. Germline trimming cut 6 bases from V and 1 base from J; bases unmatched to any gene: 4. This CDR3 region has 14 residues. Here the CDR3 reads CASSYDRGNTEAFF. CDR3 in DNA: TGTGCCAGCAGCTACGACAGGGGGAACACTGAAGCTTTCTTT.

V is TRBV4-1 and J is TRBJ1-4, with 9 positions matching TRBD1. The germline V gene has CDR1 MGHRA and CDR2 YSYEKL. V lost 1 base to trimming and J lost 7 bases; unmatched junction nucleotides: 13. This CDR3 spans 18 amino acids. CDR3 DNA sequence: TGCGCCAGCAGCCAAGGGCCCCGGCGGGGACAGGGAGGTGAAAAACTGTTTTTT. Translating it yields CASSQGPRRGQGGEKLFF.

The chain is built from TRBV6-1 and TRBJ1-4, with 11 bases lining up with TRBD1. There are 14 residues in the CDR3. V trimming: 6 bases; J trimming: 8 bases; junction bases outside the gene matches: 5. Germline CDR1 MNHNS, CDR2 SASEGT. The CDR3 protein is CASRSGTGGEKLFF. DNA for the CDR3: TGTGCCAGCAGATCCGGGACAGGGGGGGAAAAACTGTTTTTT.

The V call is TRBV25-1, the J call TRBJ1-2; possible D gene TRBD1, 5 bases. Deletions cut 2 bases from V and 7 bases from J, with 14 bases between. Germline CDR1 is MGHDK and CDR2 is SYGVNS. The CDR3 runs 14 residues. The CDR3 DNA sequence: TGTGCCAGCAGTGAAGGGGGGGGAAGTTTTGGCTACACCTTC. It yields the protein CASSEGGGSFGYTF.

This sequence joins TRBV27 and TRBJ1-1, with 8 bases that match TRBD1. V gave up 6 bases and J gave up 3 bases; unmatched junction bases: 6. Germline-derived CDR1 and CDR2 are MNHEY and SMNVEV (reference sequence). This CDR3 comprises 14 residues. In nucleotides, the CDR3 is TGTGCCAGCAGGCCGGCGGACAGGGACACTGAAGCTTTCTTT. Translating it yields CASRPADRDTEAFF.

The chain links TRBV6-5 to TRBJ1-4, with D possibly TRBD1 on 5 matching bases. The CDR3 is 15 amino acids. Germline V gives CDR1 MNHEY, CDR2 SVGAGI. Trimming took 5 bases from V and 7 from J, leaving 17 bases between them. DNA for the CDR3: TGTGCCAGCAGTCAGCGACAGTCGGGCCGTGAAAAACTGTTTTTT. Encoded protein: CASSQRQSGREKLFF.

The chain employs TRBV6-5 and TRBJ1-4, with 8 bases identical to TRBD1. The CDR3 loop spans 14 amino acids. Germline loops: CDR1 MNHEY, CDR2 SVGAGI. The V segment lost 6 bases and the J segment 3 bases; nucleotides outside the gene matches: 3. CDR3 amino acids: CASSRDRSNEKLFF. The CDR3 DNA reads TGTGCCAGCAGCCGGGACAGGTCTAATGAAAAACTGTTTTTT.

This clone was seen only a few times. This rearrangement joins TRBV23-1 to TRBJ2-5, with TRBD2 matching 7 bases. TRBV23-1 is recorded as an ORF, its role being uncertain. V was clipped by 8 bases and J by 5 bases; unmatched bases: 5. The CDR3 covers 12 residues. For the CDR3, the DNA is TGCGCCAGCGGCCGGGACTATGAGACCCAGTACTTC. Protein sequence: CASGRDYETQYF.

In nucleotides, the CDR3 is TGTGCCAGCAGCGACGACAGAGACAATGAGCAGTTCTTC. Translating gives CASSDDRDNEQFF. The chain couples TRBV7-3 to TRBJ2-1, with a possible D match to TRBD1 (5 bases). Trimming removed 5 bases from V and 5 bases from J, with 10 bases in between. The germline V gene has CDR1 SGHTA and CDR2 FQGTGA. The CDR3 is 13 residues long.

This chain links TRBV28 with TRBJ1-5; D possibly corresponds to TRBD1 (5 bases). Trimming cost V 1 base and J 2 bases, with 15 bases left between them. Per germline, CDR1 MDHEN and CDR2 SYDVKM. The CDR3 length is 17 residues. CDR3: CASSLSRQLGGNQPQHF. DNA for the CDR3: TGTGCCAGCAGTTTATCCCGACAGTTAGGGGGCAATCAGCCCCAGCATTTT.

The genes are TRBV2 and TRBJ1-1; TRBD1 is a possible D gene (6 bases). CDR1 is SNHLY and CDR2 is FYNNEI in the germline V gene. There are 13 residues in the CDR3. V was cut by 6 bases and J by 1 base, with 9 bases left in between. CDR3 nucleotides: TGTGCCAGCAGGCGGACAGAGAACACTGAAGCTTTCTTT. It specifies CASRRTENTEAFF.

J is TRBJ2-7 and V is TRBV19; 8 positions agree with TRBD2. V was pared by 6 bases and J by 2 bases, with 3 bases of the junction left unmatched. This CDR3 has 13 residues. Germline CDR1 LNHDA, CDR2 SQIVND (reference sequence). CDR3 nucleotides: TGTGCCAGTAGCATGGGACTAGCCTACGAGCAGTACTTC. Translating gives CASSMGLAYEQYF.

The chain combines TRBV18 with TRBJ1-2; D is possibly TRBD1 (5 bases). The CDR3 is made up of 14 amino acids. The V end was cut by 2 bases, the J end by 8 bases, with 15 bases between. CDR1 is KGHSH, CDR2 LQKENI, per germline. This CDR3 reads CASSPGTPTRGYTF. CDR3 sequence (DNA): TGTGCCAGCTCACCAGGGACTCCAACCCGAGGCTACACCTTC.

The chain is built from TRBV4-1 and TRBJ1-1, with 7 bases identical to TRBD1. Germline V gene sequence: CDR1 MGHRA, CDR2 YSYEKL. There are 13 residues in the CDR3. The V gene end was trimmed by 2 bases and the J gene end by 10 bases; junction bases not matched to a gene: 7. Here the CDR3 reads CASSQIGTARAFF. Here the CDR3 DNA reads TGCGCCAGCAGCCAAATAGGGACAGCGAGAGCTTTCTTT.

The chain recombines TRBV6-6 with TRBJ2-5; TRBD1 matches at 10 bases. Germline CDR1 reads MNHNY; CDR2 reads SVGAGI (reference sequence). The CDR3 runs 14 residues. V dropped 6 bases and J dropped 3; count of bases not matched to a gene: 4. CDR3 protein: CASSRDRGEETQYF. The CDR3 DNA is TGTGCCAGCAGCAGGGACAGGGGCGAAGAGACCCAGTACTTC.

CDR3 sequence (DNA): TGTGCCTGGAGAGGGGCGGGGGGGCCCCGGGAGCTGTTTTTT. The encoded protein is CAWRGAGGPRELFF. V is TRBV30 and J is TRBJ2-2; 9 nucleotides line up with TRBD2. V lost 3 bases to trimming and J lost 9 bases; unmatched junction nucleotides: 8. This CDR3 contains 14 residues. The germline CDR1 and CDR2 sequences are GTSNPN and SVGIG (reference sequence).

The chain employs TRBV13 and TRBJ2-7; D is unresolved. Trimming removed 2 bases at V and 0 bases at J, with 11 bases between. The CDR3 has 15 residues. Germline values: CDR1 PRHDT, CDR2 FYEKMQ (reference sequence). Here the CDR3 reads CASSLSIHGSYEQYF. The CDR3 DNA is TGTGCCAGCAGCTTATCCATCCACGGCTCCTACGAGCAGTACTTC.

This chain connects TRBV6-5 to TRBJ2-7; TRBD1 might be the D (5 bases). The V gene lost 11 bases and the J gene lost 3 bases, with 17 bases spanning the gap. There are 13 residues in the CDR3. Germline loops: CDR1 MNHEY, CDR2 SVGAGI. The DNA for the CDR3 is TGTGCCTCTAGAAGGGGTACCGTCTACGAGCAGTACTTC. Translation: CASRRGTVYEQYF.

This chain joins TRBV28 and TRBJ2-7, with D possibly TRBD1 on 5 matching bases. CDR1 is MDHEN and CDR2 is SYDVKM in the germline V gene. V was pared by 5 bases and J by 0 bases, with 14 bases between. CDR3 length: 15 amino acids. In DNA, the CDR3 is TGTGCCAGCAGTCAGACAGTTCCTTACTCCTACGAGCAGTACTTC. Translated, it gives CASSQTVPYSYEQYF.